The clone carrying this T cell receptor (beta chain) was detected only a few times. Its specificity is unknown. Other nucleotide sequences from this sample produce the same CDR3. TCRB transcripts that were expressed got sequenced, as all of the isolated RNA had been reverse transcribed. Repertoires were generated with immunoSEQ multiplex PCR, while TCRdb's copy carries only in-frame clones and drops some. The data show hundreds of thousands of clones, around 15% seen once. The authors obtained over 95% purity in all sorted populations. These data originate in a study of beta chain features in type 1 diabetes. CDR1 and CDR2 (germline): SGDLS, YYNGEE. Trimming cost V 0 bases and J 2 bases, with 5 bases left between them. The CDR3 has 13 amino acids. Regarding the study as a whole: People with Type 1 diabetes carried modestly yet significantly shorter TCRB CDR3s in all four CD4+ subsets.

The sequencing sample was made of naive CD4+ T cells from blood. The sequence derives from a man aged 18 to 29 with type 1 diabetes. The J gene is TRBJ2-5, the V gene TRBV9; D gene ambiguous. CDR3: CASSVVPQETQYF. The CDR3 DNA reads as TGTGCCAGCAGCGTAGTACCTCAAGAGACCCAGTACTTC. Full variable domain (rest looked up from reference TRBV9 and TRBJ2-5): DSGVTQTPKHLITATGQRVTLRCSPRSGDLSVYWYQQSLDQGLQFLIQYYNGEERAKGNILERFSAQQFPDLHSELNLSSLELGDSALYFCASSVVPQETQYFGPGTRLLVL.